The table lists the clone carrying this TCR beta chain with a few counts. The data originate from a study of identical twins. Carrying unique molecular identifiers, the cDNA also gained a universal primer site through template switching. In TCRdb, the 5' RACE reads were re-called with MiXCR into one record per CDR3 protein. Among 450,000 or so distinct CDR3 sequences, 20% to 25% were seen once, and the ten largest hold roughly 2.8%. The CDR3 runs 16 residues. The ends lost 3 bases at V and 3 bases at J; junction bases unmatched: 9. Germline-derived CDR1 and CDR2 are SGHRS and YFSETQ. The same data also went into a second study, on T cells expressing NK-cell markers.

Sequenced input: CD4+ T cells sorted from blood. The V call is TRBV5-1, the J call TRBJ2-3; 8 bases are a match to TRBD1. The clonotype comes from a woman under 30 in good health. The CDR3 nucleotides are TGCGCCAGCAGCTCGGGACAGGTTTTCGGAACAGATACGCAGTATTTT. The encoded protein is CASSSGQVFGTDTQYF. The whole variable domain, remainder taken from reference TRBV5-1 and TRBJ2-3, is KAGVTQTPRYLIKTRGQQVTLSCSPISGHRSVSWYQQTPGQGLQFLFEYFSETQRNKGNFPGRFSGRQFSNSRSEMNVSTLELGDSALYLCASSSGQVFGTDTQYFGPGTRLTVL.